These 14 T cell receptor beta chains originate from one sample sequenced in a study of shared clonotypes between healthy human individuals. The table came from immunoSEQ multiplex PCR; TCRdb's copy has only in-frame clones and leaves some out. The sample yields 950,000 to 1,100,000 clones, around four fifths seen once. The sample comprised memory CD4+ T cells sorted from blood. Subset defined: CD45RA-negative fraction. All receptors derive from a man younger than 35 in good health.

The V call is TRBV6-5, the J call TRBJ1-1; a possible D gene is TRBD1 (5 bases). Trimming pared 4 bases from V and 9 bases from J, leaving 15 bases between. Germline loops: CDR1 MNHEY, CDR2 SVGAGI. This CDR3 has 13 residues. In nucleotides, the CDR3 is TGTGCCAGCAGTTTTGACAGACAAGAGAAAGCTTTCTTT. It codes for CASSFDRQEKAFF.

The chain joins TRBV7-8 to TRBJ1-6; D is perhaps TRBD1 (5 bases). The CDR3 extends over 15 amino acids. Germline CDR1 reads SGHVS; CDR2 reads FQNEAQ. Trimming cost V 5 bases and J 8 bases, with 16 bases left between them. The CDR3 loop is CASSPRRGTDSPLHF. DNA for the CDR3: TGTGCCAGCAGCCCAAGACGGGGCACGGATTCACCCCTCCACTTT.

The rearrangement uses TRBV19 and TRBJ1-5; D not certain. The V gene lost 11 bases and the J gene lost 2 bases, with 10 bases spanning the gap. Germline values: CDR1 LNHDA, CDR2 SQIVND (reference sequence). The CDR3 consists of 12 residues. CDR3 sequence: CAPGQGNQPQHF. In nucleotides, the CDR3 is TGTGCCCCCGGGCAGGGCAATCAGCCCCAGCATTTT.

The chain combines TRBV7-8 with TRBJ2-3; 9 nucleotides align to TRBD1. From germline, CDR1 is SGHVS and CDR2 FQNEAQ. This CDR3 comprises 16 residues. J was trimmed by 0 bases and V by 3 bases; bases with no gene match: 4. CDR3 nucleotide sequence: TGTGCCAGCAGCTTTGCCGGGACAGGGAGCACAGATACGCAGTATTTT. As protein: CASSFAGTGSTDTQYF.

This chain links TRBV5-8 with TRBJ1-4; D call uncertain. CDR1 is SGHTS, CDR2 YDEGEE, per germline. This CDR3 is built from 15 residues. V lost 0 bases and J 0 bases, leaving 6 bases between the germline ends. CDR3 region: CASSLAPATNEKLFF. The DNA of the CDR3 is TGTGCCAGCAGCTTGGCCCCAGCAACTAATGAAAAACTGTTTTTT.

The V gene is TRBV6-5, the J gene TRBJ2-3; D may be TRBD2 (5 bases). The V end was cut by 7 bases, the J end by 2 bases, with 10 bases between. CDR3 length: 13 residues. Germline loops: CDR1 MNHEY, CDR2 SVGAGI. DNA of the CDR3: TGTGCCAGCACGCCTAGCCCCACAGATACGCAGTATTTT. Amino acid sequence: CASTPSPTDTQYF.

The CDR3, as DNA: TGTGCCAGCAGGACAGGTTCCTACGAGCAGTACTTC. Residues: CASRTGSYEQYF. The J gene is TRBJ2-7, the V gene TRBV27, with D possibly being TRBD1 (6 bases). CDR3 length equals 12 residues. Trimming removed 6 bases from V and 1 base from J, with 7 bases in between. CDR1 and CDR2 from the germline V gene are MNHEY and SMNVEV (reference sequence).

The chain combines TRBV30 with TRBJ1-1; 8 positions agree with TRBD1. This CDR3 spans 13 amino acids. CDR1 and CDR2 (germline): GTSNPN, SVGIG (reference sequence). Trimming removed 1 base from V and 8 bases from J; junction bases left unmatched: 6. For the CDR3, the DNA is TGTGCCTGGAGTGGGCAGGGGGCAGAGGAAGCTTTCTTT. It translates to CAWSGQGAEEAFF.

In nucleotides, the CDR3 is TGCGCCAGCAGCCTAGGATTCGGGGTGTCGGGGAGAGAGACCCAGTACTTC. Its translation is CASSLGFGVSGRETQYF. The chain has TRBV4-1 and TRBJ2-5, with D maybe TRBD2 (5 bases). Trimming pared 4 bases from V and 4 bases from J, leaving 22 bases between. CDR1 and CDR2 (germline): MGHRA, YSYEKL. The CDR3 contains 17 residues.

This clone showed up just a few times. V gene TRBV23-1 combines with J gene TRBJ2-5; D possibly matches TRBD1 or TRBD2 (7 bases each). TRBV23-1 is an open reading frame, and its role is uncertain. V lost 8 bases to trimming and J lost 2 bases, with 24 bases between them. This CDR3 comprises 17 residues. CDR3 region: CASPSRERDSPQETQYF. The CDR3 DNA reads as TGCGCCAGCCCCTCGAGGGAGCGGGACAGTCCGCAAGAGACCCAGTACTTC.

The CDR3 DNA sequence: TGCAGCGCCCTGGCCTTGACATTTAGCACAGATACGCAGTATTTT. Translation gives CSALALTFSTDTQYF. The chain has TRBV29-1 and TRBJ2-3; no firm D call. Between the trimmed V and J ends, which lost 7 bases and 0 bases, there was a span of 17 bases. CDR1 and CDR2 (germline): SQVTM, ANQGSEA. This CDR3 spans 15 amino acids.

Note on this clone: Only one base separates this from a far larger clonotype, so it likely reflects a read error. Different DNA sequences within this sample yield the same CDR3. V is TRBV7-2 and J is TRBJ2-7; D gene uncertain. Trimming removed 1 base at V and 1 base at J, with 5 bases between. This CDR3 comprises 13 residues. Germline V gene lookup returns CDR1 SGHTA and CDR2 FQGNSA. CDR3 nucleotide sequence: TGTGCCAGCAGCTTAGGGGTATCCTACGAGCAGTACTTC. Translated: CASSLGVSYEQYF.

There are a few counts of this clone. J is TRBJ2-1 and V is TRBV7-2; D gene unclear. Germline CDR1 and CDR2: SGHTA and FQGNSA. The CDR3 consists of 15 residues. V shed 0 bases and J shed 8 bases, with 14 bases lying between them. CDR3 sequence: CASSLALGSFYEQFF. CDR3 nucleotide sequence: TGTGCCAGCAGCTTAGCCCTTGGTAGCTTCTATGAGCAGTTCTTC. Looking up the rest from reference TRBV7-2 and TRBJ2-1 gives the full variable domain: GAGVSQSPSNKVTEKGKDVELRCDPISGHTALYWYRQSLGQGLEFLIYFQGNSAPDKSGLPSDRFSAERTGGSVSTLTIQRTQQEDSAVYLCASSLALGSFYEQFFGPGTRLTVL.

The rearrangement joins TRBV19 to TRBJ1-1; D is uncertain. Germline V CDR1 and CDR2: LNHDA, SQIVND (reference sequence). This CDR3 comprises 15 residues. Trimming stripped 4 bases from V and 1 base from J, with 13 bases between. The CDR3 spells CASSNANRRNTEAFF. The CDR3 DNA is TGTGCCAGTAGTAACGCGAATCGACGGAACACTGAAGCTTTCTTT.